The sequence of this T cell receptor (beta chain) was determined in a study of shared clonotypes between healthy human individuals. CDR1 and CDR2 from the germline V gene are MDHEN and SYDVKM. CDR3 length: 16 residues. V was clipped by 6 bases and J by 0 bases, with 14 bases between them. Notes on the study in general: Compared with memory subsets, naive subsets generally had larger estimated richness.

Researchers divided each subset's genomic DNA evenly across several immunoSEQ plates. TCRdb keeps only in-frame clones here, not all; method: immunoSEQ multiplex PCR. The data contain some 1.4 million clones, over 95% of them seen just once; the ten biggest clones take up roughly 1.2%. Points on this clone: Its target is unknown.

The chain links TRBV28 to TRBJ1-4; perhaps TRBD1 as D (5 bases). The receptor was derived from a man aged 25-40 years in good health. Sequencing was performed on naive CD4+ T cells sorted from blood. Documented subset: CD45RA+ positively selected. The DNA of the CDR3 is TGTGCCAGCAGCTATACCCAGGGTGCAACTAATGAAAAACTGTTTTTT. Translation: CASSYTQGATNEKLFF. Together with reference TRBV28 and TRBJ1-4, the CDR3 gives the full variable domain: DVKVTQSSRYLVKRTGEKVFLECVQDMDHENMFWYRQDPGLGLRLIYFSYDVKMKEKGDIPEGYSVSREKKERFSLILESASTNQTSMYLCASSYTQGATNEKLFFGSGTQLSVL.